The next 23 T cell receptor beta chains were all read from a single sample in a study of OX40 agonist ivuxolimab in advanced cancers. Produced via immunoSEQ multiplex PCR; TCRdb's table is partial and in-frame only. The data contain 100,000 to 120,000 clones, roughly 87% of them singletons. This specimen was CD4+ or CD8+ T cells sorted from blood, taken in a trial of the OX40 agonist ivuxolimab. These receptors originate from an adult with an advanced solid tumor such as melanoma, head and neck, liver or kidney cancer.

V gene TRBV11-3 combines with J gene TRBJ2-2; D uncertain. The CDR3 runs 15 residues. Trimming shortened V by 0 bases and J by 4 bases, and 9 bases separated the two germline ends. Germline V gene sequence: CDR1 SGHNT, CDR2 YENEEA. This CDR3 is CASSLDMGSTGELFF. The CDR3 DNA is TGTGCCAGCAGCTTAGATATGGGTAGCACCGGGGAGCTGTTTTTT.

The CDR3 protein is CASSKGAYEQYF. In nucleotides, the CDR3 is TGTGCCAGCAGTAAGGGGGCCTACGAGCAGTACTTC. The genes are TRBV2 and TRBJ2-7; TRBD1 is a possible D gene (6 bases). The CDR3 sequence is 12 residues long. The V and J ends lost 5 bases and 2 bases respectively, with 7 bases between them. Germline loops: CDR1 SNHLY, CDR2 FYNNEI.

This rearrangement joins TRBV28 to TRBJ1-1; 7 bases map to TRBD1. The CDR3 length is 15 residues. Trimming at V came to 4 bases and at J to 0 bases, leaving 5 bases not matched to a gene. Looked up from germline, CDR1 is MDHEN and CDR2 is SYDVKM. The CDR3 reads CASSSGTVMNTEAFF. The DNA of the CDR3 is TGTGCCAGCAGTTCCGGGACAGTTATGAACACTGAAGCTTTCTTT.

The chain uses TRBV12-5 and TRBJ2-3; D remains ambiguous. CDR3 length: 16 amino acids. CDR1 and CDR2 from the germline V gene are LGHNT and FRNRAP. Between the trimmed V and J ends, which lost 6 bases and 6 bases, there was a span of 22 bases. DNA of the CDR3: TGTGCTAGTGGCCCCCCTAGGGCGCATGGCTTGGATACGCAGTATTTT. Residues: CASGPPRAHGLDTQYF.

This clone appeared a few times. The chain links TRBV9 to TRBJ1-4, with D perhaps TRBD1 (5 bases). Germline V gene sequence: CDR1 SGDLS, CDR2 YYNGEE. The CDR3 is 15 residues long. V was cut by 3 bases and J by 4 bases, with 13 bases left in between. CDR3 sequence: CASSAGGSYNEKLFF. The CDR3 DNA follows: TGTGCCAGCAGCGCGGGGGGGAGTTATAATGAAAAACTGTTTTTT.

The J gene is TRBJ2-1, the V gene TRBV9, with D hard to call. CDR1 is SGDLS and CDR2 is YYNGEE in the germline V gene. V lost 0 bases and J lost 4, with 5 bases in between. The CDR3 totals 13 residues. CDR3 nucleotide sequence: TGTGCCAGCAGCGTAGCAGGATACAATGAGCAGTTCTTC. This translates into CASSVAGYNEQFF. The entire variable domain, with the rest obtained from reference TRBV9 and TRBJ2-1, is as follows: DSGVTQTPKHLITATGQRVTLRCSPRSGDLSVYWYQQSLDQGLQFLIQYYNGEERAKGNILERFSAQQFPDLHSELNLSSLELGDSALYFCASSVAGYNEQFFGPGTRLTVL.

V gene TRBV11-1 combines with J gene TRBJ2-5, with D maybe TRBD1 (5 bases). This CDR3 comprises 14 residues. In germline, CDR1 is SGHAT, CDR2 FQDESV (reference sequence). V was cut by 3 bases and J by 1 base, with 9 bases left in between. Written as DNA, the CDR3 is TGTGCCAGCAGCTTGGCTGGGGCCCAAGAGACCCAGTACTTC. Translation gives CASSLAGAQETQYF.

This sequence joins TRBV10-3 and TRBJ1-3; no reliable D call. Germline V gene lookup returns CDR1 ENHRY and CDR2 SYGVKD. With 7 bases removed from V and 0 bases from J, the gap between germline ends came to 19 bases. The CDR3 consists of 17 residues. CDR3 loop: CAITTDGLWVSGNTIYF. CDR3 DNA sequence: TGTGCCATCACGACGGACGGTCTCTGGGTCTCTGGAAACACCATATATTTT.

In the case of this clone: The junction differs from germline at one of its ends, possibly a read error. The chain is built from TRBV7-7 and TRBJ2-3, with a possible D match to TRBD1 (6 bases). The CDR3 loop spans 14 amino acids. The V gene's germline CDR1 is SSHAT and CDR2 FNYEAQ (reference sequence). CDR3 in DNA: TGTGCTAGCAGCCTAGGGGGTATGAGGGATACGCAGTATTTT. This codes for CASSLGGMRDTQYF.

This clone was detected only a few times. The genes are TRBV27 and TRBJ2-1, with D perhaps TRBD1 (5 bases). The CDR3 length is 15 residues. Per germline, CDR1 MNHEY and CDR2 SMNVEV (reference sequence). V lost 4 bases, J lost 0 bases, and 10 bases lay in between. This CDR3 reads CASSSPGNSYNEQFF. In DNA, the CDR3 is TGTGCCAGCAGTTCTCCAGGGAACTCCTACAATGAGCAGTTCTTC.

The chain is built from TRBV5-1 and TRBJ2-7; a possible D gene is TRBD1 (5 bases). The ends were cut back, 1 base at V and 0 bases at J, with 14 bases in the middle. Germline V gene data show CDR1 as SGHRS and CDR2 as YFSETQ. This CDR3 spans 16 amino acids. The CDR3 reads CASSLTKTVPSYEQYF. Written as DNA, the CDR3 is TGCGCCAGCAGCTTGACTAAGACAGTTCCCTCCTACGAGCAGTACTTC.

V usage is TRBV4-2 and J usage is TRBJ2-3, with D unclear. The CDR3 loop spans 15 amino acids. Germline CDR1 reads LGHNA; CDR2 reads YNFKEQ. Trimming cost V 5 bases and J 2 bases, with 14 bases left between them. DNA of the CDR3: TGTGCCAGCAGCTTGTACCTCGAGGCCACAGATACGCAGTATTTT. Its protein is CASSLYLEATDTQYF.

The rearrangement joins TRBV5-6 to TRBJ1-5; a possible D gene is TRBD1 (6 bases). CDR1 SGHDT and CDR2 YYEEEE come from the germline V gene. Trimming left V 3 bases short and J 2 bases short, with 9 bases between. The CDR3 totals 14 residues. The DNA for the CDR3 is TGTGCCAGCAGCTCCCGACAGGGCAATCAGCCCCAGCATTTT. It is translated as CASSSRQGNQPQHF.

V is TRBV10-3 and J is TRBJ1-1; 7 bases align to TRBD1. CDR3 size: 14 residues. From germline, CDR1 is ENHRY and CDR2 SYGVKD. The V and J ends lost 8 bases and 3 bases, in that order; junction bases with no gene match: 9. CDR3: CAILSNRGDTEAFF. CDR3 DNA sequence: TGTGCCATCCTCTCAAACAGGGGCGACACTGAAGCTTTCTTT.

This chain joins TRBV18 and TRBJ2-2; D is uncertain. The CDR3 spans 13 residues. Germline V gene lookup returns CDR1 KGHSH and CDR2 LQKENI. Trimming stripped 1 base from V and 3 bases from J, with 3 bases between. The CDR3: CASSPQHTGELFF. CDR3 coding DNA: TGTGCCAGCTCACCACAACACACCGGGGAGCTGTTTTTT.

This chain links TRBV7-3 with TRBJ2-2, with TRBD2 matching 10 bases. There are 22 residues in the CDR3. Germline V gene data show CDR1 as SGHTA and CDR2 as FQGTGA. The V gene end was trimmed by 1 base and the J gene end by 5 bases; junction bases not matched to a gene: 22. In nucleotides, the CDR3 is TGTGCCAGCAGCTTAAGAGGGGTCCTTGGCCTAGCGGGAGCAAGGGCGACCGGGGAGCTGTTTTTT. Its translation: CASSLRGVLGLAGARATGELFF.

The rearrangement joins TRBV7-2 to TRBJ2-7; 13 nucleotides match TRBD2. Germline CDR1 and CDR2: SGHTA and FQGNSA. This CDR3 contains 16 residues. V lost 1 base, J lost 4 bases, and 4 bases stayed unmatched. The CDR3 is CASSLGTSGGDYEQYF. The CDR3 nucleotides are TGTGCCAGCAGCTTAGGGACTAGCGGGGGAGATTACGAGCAGTACTTC.

The rearrangement links TRBV6-6 to TRBJ1-5; TRBD1 aligns across 7 bases. Germline V CDR1 and CDR2: MNHNY, SVGAGI (reference sequence). The CDR3 extends over 15 amino acids. The junction had 8 bases not matched to a gene; V was cut back by 6 bases and J by 3 bases. CDR3 DNA: TGTGCCAGCAGAAACCGGGACAGCCTCAATCAGCCCCAGCATTTT. Amino acids: CASRNRDSLNQPQHF.

This chain joins TRBV6-6 and TRBJ2-1; a possible D gene is TRBD1 (5 bases). The CDR3 covers 13 residues. V was trimmed by 4 bases and J by 9 bases, leaving 13 bases between them. Germline CDR1 is MNHNY and CDR2 is SVGAGI (reference sequence). The CDR3 loop reads CASSFFRESEQFF. The CDR3 bases are TGTGCCAGCAGTTTCTTCAGGGAATCTGAGCAGTTCTTC.

This chain links TRBV9 with TRBJ2-7, with 9 bases lining up with TRBD1. This CDR3 spans 15 amino acids. The V gene end was trimmed by 4 bases and the J gene end by 6 bases; junction bases not matched to a gene: 11. Germline CDR1 and CDR2: SGDLS and YYNGEE. The CDR3 reads CASSPGWDRAIEQYF. The CDR3 DNA reads as TGTGCCAGCAGCCCCGGGTGGGACAGGGCGATCGAGCAGTACTTC. Based on the CDR3 plus reference TRBV9 and TRBJ2-7, the full variable domain is DSGVTQTPKHLITATGQRVTLRCSPRSGDLSVYWYQQSLDQGLQFLIQYYNGEERAKGNILERFSAQQFPDLHSELNLSSLELGDSALYFCASSPGWDRAIEQYFGPGTRLTVT.

The V call is TRBV6-1, the J call TRBJ1-5; D gene unclear. The CDR3 is 14 residues long. Per the germline V gene, CDR1 is MNHNS and CDR2 is SASEGT. The ends were cut back, 7 bases at V and 3 bases at J, with 13 bases in the middle. In DNA form, the CDR3 reads TGTGCCAGCAATATCCGGGTCACCAATCAGCCCCAGCATTTT. It yields the protein CASNIRVTNQPQHF.

The rearrangement uses TRBV6-5 and TRBJ1-1, with D unclear. V lost 4 bases to trimming and J lost 1 base, with 13 bases between them. The CDR3 is made up of 15 amino acids. Germline CDR1 is MNHEY and CDR2 is SVGAGI. CDR3 residues: CASSLFGRGNTEAFF. DNA for the CDR3: TGTGCCAGCAGTTTATTTGGACGGGGGAACACTGAAGCTTTCTTT.

This rearrangement joins TRBV7-3 to TRBJ2-1, with a weak D call TRBD1 (6 bases). This CDR3 is built from 13 residues. The V gene lost 2 bases and the J gene lost 9 bases, with 11 bases spanning the gap. Germline lookup yields CDR1 SGHTA and CDR2 FQGTGA. The CDR3 spells CASSLQGQGEQFF. For the CDR3, the DNA is TGTGCCAGCAGCTTACAGGGGCAAGGTGAGCAGTTCTTC.